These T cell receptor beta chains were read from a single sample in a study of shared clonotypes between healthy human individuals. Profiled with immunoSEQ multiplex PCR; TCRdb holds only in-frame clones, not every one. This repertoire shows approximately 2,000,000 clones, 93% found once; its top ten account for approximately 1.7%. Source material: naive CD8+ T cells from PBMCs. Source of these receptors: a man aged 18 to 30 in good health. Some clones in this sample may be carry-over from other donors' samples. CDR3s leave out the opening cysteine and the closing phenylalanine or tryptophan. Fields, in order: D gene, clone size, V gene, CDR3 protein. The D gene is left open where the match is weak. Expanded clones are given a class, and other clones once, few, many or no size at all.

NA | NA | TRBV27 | ASSLVGTKGTGELF
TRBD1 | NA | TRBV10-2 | ASGDREESPLH
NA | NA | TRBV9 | ASSSAAAGELF
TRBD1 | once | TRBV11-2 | ASSLGPGGENEQY
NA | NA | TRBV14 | ASSQDPHNEQF
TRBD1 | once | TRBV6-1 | ASSLEQGATEAF
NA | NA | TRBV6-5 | ASSPRPGELEAF
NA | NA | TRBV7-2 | ASSYLGNEQF
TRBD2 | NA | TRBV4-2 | ASSQDMLAGVVEQF
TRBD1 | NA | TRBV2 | AGGPRTGATDTQY
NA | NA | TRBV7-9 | ASSLSVRGGNTEAF
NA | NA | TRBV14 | ASSARLPTGKVYGYT
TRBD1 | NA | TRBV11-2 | ASSSYPRDRDNEQF
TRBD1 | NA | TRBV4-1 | ASSPGRGNEQF
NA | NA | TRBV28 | ASSSVGSMGVNIQY
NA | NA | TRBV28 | ASSPGRGHIQY
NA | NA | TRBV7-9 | ASSRGPRTNNEQF
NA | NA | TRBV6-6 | ASRTNTRGEQY
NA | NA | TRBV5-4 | ASSPQGGSSYEQY
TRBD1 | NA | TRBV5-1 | ASSFTGQFYEQY
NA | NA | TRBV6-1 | ASSEASLHLGLDEKLF
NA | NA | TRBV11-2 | ASTPRQVGGQQF
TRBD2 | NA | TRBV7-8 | ASSSSGSSYEQY
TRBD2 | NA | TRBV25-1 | ASSGTSGQETQY
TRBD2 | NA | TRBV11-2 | ASSHQGLTYNEQF
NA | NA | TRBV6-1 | ASSIPSGAIYEQY
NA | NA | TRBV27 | ASSLSYWQSTEAF
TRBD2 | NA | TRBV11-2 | ASSSRRGGRAGNEQF
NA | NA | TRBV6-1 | ASSVGWNTEAF
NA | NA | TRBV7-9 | ASSLALKTATYEQY
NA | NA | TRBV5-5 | ASLITGLAGSTDTQY
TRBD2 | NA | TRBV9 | ASSVGLAGSSYEQY
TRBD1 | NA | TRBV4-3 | ASSQDRTGWGEKLF
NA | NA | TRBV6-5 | ASRPDRVNGYT
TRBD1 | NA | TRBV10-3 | AISDFLTGTGNEQY
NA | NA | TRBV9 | ASSVGGMTDTQY
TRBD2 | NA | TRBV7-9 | ASSYSGRGETQY
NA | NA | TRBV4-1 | ASSQVPGPYEQY
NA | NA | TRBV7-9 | ASSLANRGYT
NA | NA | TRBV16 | ASSQSSANEQF
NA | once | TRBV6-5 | ASRFQGREETQY
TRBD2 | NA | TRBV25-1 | ASSGLAGITGELF
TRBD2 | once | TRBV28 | ASSLAGERFDTQY
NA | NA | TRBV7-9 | ASSLRLGLAQETQY
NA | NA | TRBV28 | ASSLVLGEPTPPNIQY
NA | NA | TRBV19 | ASSIDIKGNQPQH
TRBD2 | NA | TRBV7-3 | ASGSREGTGELF
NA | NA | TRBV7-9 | ASSSDRVNQPQH
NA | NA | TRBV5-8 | ASSLDRGLYNEQF
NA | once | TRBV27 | ASSHSRGANTEAF
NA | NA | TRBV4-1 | ASSQEVEAGYSYEQY
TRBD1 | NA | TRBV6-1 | ASSEIGTGTEAF
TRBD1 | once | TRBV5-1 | ASSWAQGPYNEQF
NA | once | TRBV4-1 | ASSPVGDSYEQY
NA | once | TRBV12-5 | ASGQRTGRDEDTQY
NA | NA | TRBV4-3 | ASSQDRQGLADTQY
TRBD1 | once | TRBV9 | ASSGHRGYNEQF
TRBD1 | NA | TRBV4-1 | ASSQLTGASTEAF
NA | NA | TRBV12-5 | ASGFDGAHRRHEQY